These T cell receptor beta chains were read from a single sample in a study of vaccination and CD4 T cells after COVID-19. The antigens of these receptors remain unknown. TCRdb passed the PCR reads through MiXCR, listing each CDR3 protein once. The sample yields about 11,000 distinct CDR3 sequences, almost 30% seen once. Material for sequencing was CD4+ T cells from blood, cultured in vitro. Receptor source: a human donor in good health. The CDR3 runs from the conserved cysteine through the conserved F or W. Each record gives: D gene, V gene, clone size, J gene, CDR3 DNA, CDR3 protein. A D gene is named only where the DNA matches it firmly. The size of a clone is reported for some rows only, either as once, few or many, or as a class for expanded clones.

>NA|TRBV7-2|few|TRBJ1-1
TGTGCCAGCAGCTTAGGCAGTCAGGACACTGAAGCTTTCTTT
CASSLGSQDTEAFF
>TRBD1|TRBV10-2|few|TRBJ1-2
TGCGCCAGCAGTGAGGGACAGGCGACACATGGCTACACCTTC
CASSEGQATHGYTF
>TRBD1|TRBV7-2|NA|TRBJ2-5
TGTGCCAGCAGCTTATCGACAGGGGGGGAGACCCAGTACTTC
CASSLSTGGETQYF
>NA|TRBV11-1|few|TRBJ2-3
TGTGCCAGCAGCGCGGGGCAGGTGAGCACAGATACGCAGTATTTT
CASSAGQVSTDTQYF
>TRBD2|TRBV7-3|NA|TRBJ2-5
TGTGCCAGCAGCTTAACCCTAGCGGGAGCAGAGACCCAGTACTTC
CASSLTLAGAETQYF
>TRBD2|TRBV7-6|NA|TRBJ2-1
TGTGCCAGCAGCTTAGTTGGACTAGCGAACAATGAGCAGTTCTTC
CASSLVGLANNEQFF
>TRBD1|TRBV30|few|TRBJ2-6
TGTGCCTGGAGTCCTATCACAGGGGGTCCCTCTGGGGCCAACGTCCTGACTTTC
CAWSPITGGPSGANVLTF
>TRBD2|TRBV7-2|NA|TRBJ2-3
TGTGCCAGCAGCCCCTCACCGGGACTAGCGGGAGGGCCAGATACGCAGTATTTT
CASSPSPGLAGGPDTQYF
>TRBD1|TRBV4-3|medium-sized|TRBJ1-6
TGCGCCAGCAGCCTTTTCCCCCCGGGACAGGGAAACTCACCCCTCCACTTT
CASSLFPPGQGNSPLHF
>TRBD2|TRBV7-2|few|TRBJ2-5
TGTGCCAGCAGCTTAGCGGCTAGCGGGAGGGCCGGGGAGACCCAGTACTTC
CASSLAASGRAGETQYF
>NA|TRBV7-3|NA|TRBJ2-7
TGTGCCAGCAGCTCCCTGGGGGGGGCTAACGAGCAGTACTTC
CASSSLGGANEQYF
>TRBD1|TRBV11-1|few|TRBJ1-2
TGTGCCAGCAGCTTATTCGGACAGGGCGGAGGTGGCTACACCTTC
CASSLFGQGGGGYTF
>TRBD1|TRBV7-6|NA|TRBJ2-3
TGTGCCAGCAGCAACACGCTGACAGGGGCGCAGTATTTT
CASSNTLTGAQYF
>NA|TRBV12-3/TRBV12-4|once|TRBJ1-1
TGTGCCAGCAGTTCACAGCTCCTTGGAGCTTTCTTT
CASSSQLLGAFF
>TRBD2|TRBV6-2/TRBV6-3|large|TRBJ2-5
TGTGCCAGCAGGATACTAGCGGTTGAGACCCAGTACTTC
CASRILAVETQYF
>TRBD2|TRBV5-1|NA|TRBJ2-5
TGCGCCAGCAGCTTTACCCCGACTAGCGGGAGAACCGAGACCCAGTACTTC
CASSFTPTSGRTETQYF
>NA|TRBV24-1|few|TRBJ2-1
TGTGCCACCAGTGTAAGGGGACCCTCCTACAATGAGCAGTTCTTC
CATSVRGPSYNEQFF
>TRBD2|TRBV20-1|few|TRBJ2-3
TGCAGTGCCCTTCCGGCGGGAGGGACAGATACGCAGTATTTT
CSALPAGGTDTQYF
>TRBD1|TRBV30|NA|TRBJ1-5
TGTGCCTGGGGAGGGGACAGAGTGAATCAGCCCCAGCATTTT
CAWGGDRVNQPQHF
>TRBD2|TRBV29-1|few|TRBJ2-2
TGCAGCGTGTCGGGACTAGCGGGAACCGGGGAGCTGTTTTTT
CSVSGLAGTGELFF
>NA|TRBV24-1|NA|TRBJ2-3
TGTGCCACCAGTGATTTGGTTTCGTCAGGGGACACAGATACGCAGTATTTT
CATSDLVSSGDTDTQYF
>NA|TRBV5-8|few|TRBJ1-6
TGTGCCAGCAGCTTGGCGGGGAGGAGAGATTCACCCCTCCACTTT
CASSLAGRRDSPLHF
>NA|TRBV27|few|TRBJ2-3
TGTGCCAGCAGTTTAGGTTTAACAGATACGCAGTATTTT
CASSLGLTDTQYF
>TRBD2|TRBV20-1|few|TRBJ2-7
TGCAGTGCTAGGACCCATAGCGGGAGCCCCTACGAGCAGTACTTC
CSARTHSGSPYEQYF
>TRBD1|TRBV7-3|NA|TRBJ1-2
TGTGCCAGCAGCCAGGGACAGAACTATGGCTACACCTTC
CASSQGQNYGYTF
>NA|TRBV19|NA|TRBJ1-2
TGTGCCAGTAGTTACTATATAGGGAATGACTATGGCTACACCTTC
CASSYYIGNDYGYTF
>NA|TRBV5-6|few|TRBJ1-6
TGTGCCAGCAGCTTGGCCGGGAATTCACCCCTCCACTTT
CASSLAGNSPLHF
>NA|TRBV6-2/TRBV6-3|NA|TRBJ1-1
TGTGCCAGCCAGCCGGGACGGGAGAACACTGAAGCTTTCTTT
CASQPGRENTEAFF
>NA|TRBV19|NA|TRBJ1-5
TGTGCCAGTATCGGGCAGGGAGCGATCAATCAGCCCCAGCATTTT
CASIGQGAINQPQHF
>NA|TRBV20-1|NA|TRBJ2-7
TGCAGTGCGTATGACTATAGGCGCTACGAGCAGTACTTC
CSAYDYRRYEQYF
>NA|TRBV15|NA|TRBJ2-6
TGTGCCACCGGGAGCAGGAAAGGAGGGATTGGGGCCAACGTCCTGACTTTC
CATGSRKGGIGANVLTF
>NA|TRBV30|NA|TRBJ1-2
TGTGCCTGGAGTATGAGGGCTAACGGCTACACCTTC
CAWSMRANGYTF
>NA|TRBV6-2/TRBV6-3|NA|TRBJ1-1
TGTGCCAGCAGTTTCTATCGGGACACTGAAGCTTTCTTT
CASSFYRDTEAFF
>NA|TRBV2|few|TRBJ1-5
TGTGCCAGCATCCCGTCGGGGGGGAATCAGCCCCAGCATTTT
CASIPSGGNQPQHF
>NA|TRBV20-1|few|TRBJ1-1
TGCAGTGCTAGGGTCAGTACGAACACTGAAGCTTTCTTT
CSARVSTNTEAFF
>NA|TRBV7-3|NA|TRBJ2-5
TGCGCCAGCAGCCGATCCGGGACGGAAGAGACCCAGTACTTC
CASSRSGTEETQYF
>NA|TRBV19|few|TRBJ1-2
TGTGCCAGTAGTATAGGGGCCGGTAACTATGGCTACACCTTC
CASSIGAGNYGYTF
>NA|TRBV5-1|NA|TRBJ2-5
TGCGCCAGCAGCTTGGAAGTGAACCAAGAGACCCAGTACTTC
CASSLEVNQETQYF
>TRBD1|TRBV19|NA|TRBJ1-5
TGTGCCAGTAGATCCGGGACAGGTAATCAGCCCCAGCATTTT
CASRSGTGNQPQHF
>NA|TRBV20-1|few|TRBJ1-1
TGCAGTGCTAGAGATCCCAAGGGGGGGCGTGAAGCTTTCTTT
CSARDPKGGREAFF
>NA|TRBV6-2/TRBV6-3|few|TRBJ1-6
TGTGCCAGCAGCCCGGGGTCGGGGAATTCACCCCTCCACTTT
CASSPGSGNSPLHF
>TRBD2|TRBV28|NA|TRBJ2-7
TGTGCCAGCAGTTTAGGGGGAACTAGCGGATGGTCCGAGCAGTACTTC
CASSLGGTSGWSEQYF
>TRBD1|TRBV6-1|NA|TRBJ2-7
TGTGCCAGCAGTCGACGACAGGGCTACGAGCAGTACTTC
CASSRRQGYEQYF
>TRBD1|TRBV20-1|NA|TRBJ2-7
TGCAGTGCTAGAGCCACAGGGGTGGGGGAGCAGTACTTC
CSARATGVGEQYF
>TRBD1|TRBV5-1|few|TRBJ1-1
TGCGCCAGCAGCTTGGCCAGGGGGCTTAGGAACACTGAAGCTTTCTTT
CASSLARGLRNTEAFF
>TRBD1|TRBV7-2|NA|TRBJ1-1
TGTGCCAGCAGCTTAGCTAGCGGACAGGGAGTTATCGCTTTCTTT
CASSLASGQGVIAFF
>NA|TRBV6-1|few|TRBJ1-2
TGTGCCAGCAGTGAAGCGGGTCGGGGTGGGGATGGCTACACCTTC
CASSEAGRGGDGYTF
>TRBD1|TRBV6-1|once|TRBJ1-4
TGTGCCAGCAGGCGGACAGGGGGCGATGAAAAACTGTTTTTT
CASRRTGGDEKLFF
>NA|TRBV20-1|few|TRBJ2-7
TGCAGTGCTAAGAACACAGGGCCCGAGCAGTACTTC
CSAKNTGPEQYF
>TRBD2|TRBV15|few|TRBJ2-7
TGTGCCACCAGCGTCGGACTAGCGGGTAGCTCCTACGAGCAGTACTTC
CATSVGLAGSSYEQYF
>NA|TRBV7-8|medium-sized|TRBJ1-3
TGTGCCAGCAGCCCCCGGACAGCGGGCAACACCATATATTTT
CASSPRTAGNTIYF
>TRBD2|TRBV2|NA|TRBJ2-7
TGTGCCAGCAGTGCCTTACTAGCGGGAGATGGCGAGCAGTACTTC
CASSALLAGDGEQYF
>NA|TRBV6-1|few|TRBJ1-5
TGTGCCAGCAGTCGAGAGTCAGGTCAGCCCCAGCATTTT
CASSRESGQPQHF
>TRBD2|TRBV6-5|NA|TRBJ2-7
TGTGCCAGCAGTTCCGATAGGAGGACTAGCGGGACCCGGCAGTACTTC
CASSSDRRTSGTRQYF
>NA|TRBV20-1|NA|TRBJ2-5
TGCAGTGCTAGGCCTTTTTTGGGGAGCGAGACCCAGTACTTC
CSARPFLGSETQYF
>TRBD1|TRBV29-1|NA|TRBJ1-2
TGCAGCGTTGAAGATCGGCAGGGGGCGCGCGGCTACACCTTC
CSVEDRQGARGYTF
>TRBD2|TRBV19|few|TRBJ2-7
TGTGCCACCAGAAGAGCGGGAGGGCCTAATCGTTCCTACGAGCAGTACTTC
CATRRAGGPNRSYEQYF
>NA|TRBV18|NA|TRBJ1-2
TGTGCCAGCTCACCGGAGGGCACGGGCTACACCTTC
CASSPEGTGYTF
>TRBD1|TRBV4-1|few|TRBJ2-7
TGCGCCAGCAGCCAAGGGGGACAGAGCTCCTACGAGCAGTACTTC
CASSQGGQSSYEQYF
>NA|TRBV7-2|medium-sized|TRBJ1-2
TGTGCCAGCAGCCCCGGACGGGTGGGTAACTATGGCTACACCTTC
CASSPGRVGNYGYTF